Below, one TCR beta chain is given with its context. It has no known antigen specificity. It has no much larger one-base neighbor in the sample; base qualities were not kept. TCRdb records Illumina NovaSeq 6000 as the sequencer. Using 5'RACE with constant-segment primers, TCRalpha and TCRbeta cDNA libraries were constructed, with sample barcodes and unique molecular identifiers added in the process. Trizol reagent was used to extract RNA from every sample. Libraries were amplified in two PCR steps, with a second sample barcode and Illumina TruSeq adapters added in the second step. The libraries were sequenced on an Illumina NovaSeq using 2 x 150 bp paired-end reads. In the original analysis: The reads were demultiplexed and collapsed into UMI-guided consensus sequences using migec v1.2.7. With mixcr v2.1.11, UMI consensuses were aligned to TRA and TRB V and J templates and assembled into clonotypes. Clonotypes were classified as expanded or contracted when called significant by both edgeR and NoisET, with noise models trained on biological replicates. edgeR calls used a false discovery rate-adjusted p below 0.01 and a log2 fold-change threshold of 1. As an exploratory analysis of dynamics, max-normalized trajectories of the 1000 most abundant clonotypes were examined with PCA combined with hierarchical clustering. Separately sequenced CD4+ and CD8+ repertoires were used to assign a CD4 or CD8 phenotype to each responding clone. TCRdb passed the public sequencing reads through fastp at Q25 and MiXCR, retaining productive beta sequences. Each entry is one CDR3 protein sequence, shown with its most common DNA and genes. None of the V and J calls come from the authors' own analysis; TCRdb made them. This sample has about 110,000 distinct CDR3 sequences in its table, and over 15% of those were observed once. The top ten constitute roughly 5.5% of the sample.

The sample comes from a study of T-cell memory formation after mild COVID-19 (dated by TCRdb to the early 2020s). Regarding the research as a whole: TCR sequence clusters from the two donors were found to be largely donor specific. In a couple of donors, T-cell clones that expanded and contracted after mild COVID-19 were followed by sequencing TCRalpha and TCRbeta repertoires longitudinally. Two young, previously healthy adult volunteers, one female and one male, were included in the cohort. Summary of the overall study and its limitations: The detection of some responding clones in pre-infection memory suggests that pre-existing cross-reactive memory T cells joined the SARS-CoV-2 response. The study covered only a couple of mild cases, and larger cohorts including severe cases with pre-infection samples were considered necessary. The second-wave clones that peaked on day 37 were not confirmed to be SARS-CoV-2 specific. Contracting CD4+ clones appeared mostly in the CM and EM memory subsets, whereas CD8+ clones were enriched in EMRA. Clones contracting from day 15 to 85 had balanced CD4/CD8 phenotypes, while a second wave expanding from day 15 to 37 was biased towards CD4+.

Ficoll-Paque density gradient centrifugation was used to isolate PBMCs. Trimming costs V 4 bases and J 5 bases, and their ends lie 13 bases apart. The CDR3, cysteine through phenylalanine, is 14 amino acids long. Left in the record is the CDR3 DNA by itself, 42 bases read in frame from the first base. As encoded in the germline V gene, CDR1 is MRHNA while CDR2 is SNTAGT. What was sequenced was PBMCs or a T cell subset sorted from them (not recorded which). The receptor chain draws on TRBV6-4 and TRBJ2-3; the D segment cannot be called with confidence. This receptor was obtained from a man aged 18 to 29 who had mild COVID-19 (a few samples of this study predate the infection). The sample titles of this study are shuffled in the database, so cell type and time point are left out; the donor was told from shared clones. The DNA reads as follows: TGTGCCAGCAGTGGTGGGTCTTCGGGAGATACGCAGTATTTT. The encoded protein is CASSGGSSGDTQYF.